This record concerns one TCR beta chain sequence. Its matching antigen is unknown. The data were taken from a study of Graves' ophthalmopathy and Graves' hyperthyroidism. Overall study context: At initial diagnosis, peripheral blood was obtained, and this preceded any treatment. Study observations and caveats: At around 68% sensitivity and approximately 72% specificity, the model predicted progression of the ophthalmopathy.

Amplification from RNA transcripts yielded the TCR beta CDR3 regions. An initial RT-PCR round employing HTBI primers preceded a second-round multiplex PCR. TCRdb processed the multiplex PCR reads anew with MiXCR; each CDR3 protein has one entry. Of 350,000 or so distinct CDR3 sequences in the sample, around a sixth were seen once. All donors with ophthalmopathy were recorded as having moderate-to-severe activity, CAS ≥3, NOSPECS ≥4 and a duration under 3 months. Trimming took off 6 bases at V and 3 bases at J, with 6 bases between the two ends. Germline V gene data show CDR1 as LGHNT and CDR2 as FRNRAP. This CDR3 is built from 11 residues.

The sequence was obtained from an adult man with Graves' ophthalmopathy. The V gene is TRBV12-5, the J gene TRBJ2-7, with D unresolved. Sequenced sample: peripheral blood. Here the CDR3 DNA reads TGTGCTAGTGGATCCTTCTACGAGCAGTACTTC. Residues: CASGSFYEQYF.